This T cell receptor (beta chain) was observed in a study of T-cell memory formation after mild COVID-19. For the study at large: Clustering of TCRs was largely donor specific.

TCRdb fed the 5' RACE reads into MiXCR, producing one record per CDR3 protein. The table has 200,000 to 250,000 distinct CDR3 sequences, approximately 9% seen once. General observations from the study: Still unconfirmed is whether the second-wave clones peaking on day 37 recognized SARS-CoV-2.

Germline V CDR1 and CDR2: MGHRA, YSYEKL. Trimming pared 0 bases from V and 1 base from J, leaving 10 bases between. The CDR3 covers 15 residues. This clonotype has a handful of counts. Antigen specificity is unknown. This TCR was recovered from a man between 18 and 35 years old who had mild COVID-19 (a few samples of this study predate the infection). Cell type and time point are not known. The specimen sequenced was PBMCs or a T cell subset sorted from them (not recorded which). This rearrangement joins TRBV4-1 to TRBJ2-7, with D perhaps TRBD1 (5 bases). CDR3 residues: CASSQDLRGSYEQYF. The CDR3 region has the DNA TGCGCCAGCAGCCAAGATTTAAGGGGATCCTACGAGCAGTACTTC.